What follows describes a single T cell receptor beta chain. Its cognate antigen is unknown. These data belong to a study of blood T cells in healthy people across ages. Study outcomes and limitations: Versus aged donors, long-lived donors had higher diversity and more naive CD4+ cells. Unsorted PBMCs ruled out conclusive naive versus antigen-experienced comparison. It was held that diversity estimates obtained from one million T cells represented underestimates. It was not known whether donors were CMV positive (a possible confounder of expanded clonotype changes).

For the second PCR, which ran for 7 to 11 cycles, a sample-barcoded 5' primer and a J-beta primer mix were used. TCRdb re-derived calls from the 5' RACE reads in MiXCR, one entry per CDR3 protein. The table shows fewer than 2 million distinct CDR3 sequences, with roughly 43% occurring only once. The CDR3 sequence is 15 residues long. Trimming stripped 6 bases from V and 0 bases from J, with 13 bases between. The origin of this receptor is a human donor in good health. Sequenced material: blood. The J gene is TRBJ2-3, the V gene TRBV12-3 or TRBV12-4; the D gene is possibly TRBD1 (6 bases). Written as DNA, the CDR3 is TGTGCCAGCAGCCGCCGGACAGCTAGCACAGATACGCAGTATTTT. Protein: CASSRRTASTDTQYF.